Sequencing of this TCR beta chain was carried out in a study of Ad26.COV2.S vaccination and SARS-CoV-2 variants (dated by TCRdb to about 2021). Notes on the research overall: Vaccine-arm donors were drawn from COV1001, a multicentre, randomized, double-blind, placebo-controlled phase I-IIa trial of Ad26.COV2.S in healthy adults. A total of roughly 32 samples were included in the TCR-sequenced set, comprising roughly 19 Ad26.COV2.S vaccine recipients, 5 placebo recipients and 8 SARS-CoV-2 convalescent individuals. Ad26.COV2.S was given intramuscularly at 5x10^10 or 1x10^11 viral particles, as a single shot or as two shots 56 days apart. Participants in the trial were split at random into five groups of five each, receiving low-dose or high-dose Ad26.COV2.S once or twice, or else placebo on both occasions. Sequencing of the TCRbeta repertoire served to evaluate the specificity and breadth of SARS-CoV-2-reactive T cell receptors following Ad26.COV2.S vaccination. Throughout the experiments and outcome assessment, investigators stayed blinded to trial group allocation.

This clone was observed a few times. Its specific antigen is unknown. No clone much larger than this one lies a single base away; base qualities are absent. Other DNA sequences in this specimen translate into the identical CDR3. Paper-wide results and their limitations: Comparing responses between vaccine doses or regimens was not something the study was powered to do. The authors noted that the TCR breadth and depth analyses may have underestimated total T cell responses. Compared with placebo recipients, Ad26.COV2.S recipients showed higher spike-specific TCR breadth (P = 0.0014). Vaccine and placebo recipients had similar non-spike TCR breadth, a finding consistent with the vaccine containing only spike. After vaccination, substantial breadth of spike-specific CD8+ and CD4+ T cell responses was reported.

TCRbeta CDR3 regions were sequenced with the immunoSEQ Assay. After extraction, genomic DNA underwent amplification by bias-controlled multiplex PCR, followed by high-throughput sequencing. As for the authors' bioinformatics: To quantify the absolute abundance of every unique TCRbeta CDR3 region, sequences were collapsed and filtered. T cell fraction was estimated by normalizing TCRbeta template counts to usable DNA, which was measured by amplifying reference genes present in all nucleated cells. Repertoire TCRs were annotated as SARS-CoV-2-specific when V gene, CDR3 amino acid sequence and J gene were exactly matched to a known reactive TCR set. MIRA supplied the reference SARS-CoV-2 TCR set, which was filtered for enrichment in COVID-19-positive ImmuneCODE repertoires so that public or cross-reactive TCRs were removed. Using the MIRA antigens, annotated TCRs were further analysed by specific ORF or by position within an ORF. Depth was the summed frequency of annotated unique rearrangements, while breadth was defined as annotated unique rearrangements over total unique productive rearrangements. Group comparisons of TCR breadth used two-sided Wilcoxon rank-sum tests. In TCRdb, the immuneACCESS table is reduced to in-frame sequences with V and J assigned. These tables do not hold every clone; where another copy was compared, an unresolved V gene accounts for under half, and the others remain unexplained. V, J and clone size are those of that table, while D and trimming were read from the DNA. This sample gives some 300,000 clones in total; around 83% of them show up just once. The ten largest clones add up to more than 1.5% of the sample.

Read against the paper, the sample's treatment or condition label means: over 15 received Ad26.COV2.S at low or high dose, single or two shots; 5 received placebo; per-sample allocation not given. For vaccine and placebo recipients, repertoires were sequenced using samples collected on day 63 after the first injection. Cohort 1b enrolled some 25 adults aged 18-55 years at a single site in Boston, USA, between 29 July and 7 August 2020. Ad26.COV2.S consisted of a replication-incompetent adenovirus type 26 vector by which a prefusion-stabilized SARS-CoV-2 spike protein from the original Wuhan strain was expressed. Sequencing was performed on peripheral blood, taken in a trial of Ad26.COV2.S vaccine versus placebo. This clonotype was sampled from a person aged 18-60 years who received the Ad26.COV2.S COVID-19 vaccine or a placebo.

The nucleotides are TGCGCCAGCAGCTTGGGTAGGAGCACAGATACGCAGTATTTT. It translates to CASSLGRSTDTQYF. The V gene is TRBV5-1 and the J gene is TRBJ2-3; the D gene remains uncertain. V and J are truncated by 0 bases and 0 bases respectively, leaving an intervening sequence of 5 bases. Reading the germline V gene gives CDR1 SGHRS and CDR2 YFSETQ. The CDR3 holds 14 amino acids from the cysteine to the phenylalanine. Solely the CDR3 DNA is kept, with 42 bases framed from the first base. Where the CDR3 stops, the reference TRBV5-1 and TRBJ2-3 genes take over; the full variable domain is KAGVTQTPRYLIKTRGQQVTLSCSPISGHRSVSWYQQTPGQGLQFLFEYFSETQRNKGNFPGRFSGRQFSNSRSEMNVSTLELGDSALYLCASSLGRSTDTQYFGPGTRLTVL.